This TCR beta chain was retrieved from a study of blood T cell repertoires in COVID-19. The length of the CDR3 is 15 residues. Looked up from germline, CDR1 is SGHVS and CDR2 is FNYEAQ. V shed 1 base and J 7 bases; nucleotides not matched to a gene: 6. Sequenced by immunoSEQ multiplex PCR; TCRdb stores in-frame clones only, minus some. The profile covers just over 25,000 clones, with around 90% appearing a single time and 11% taken by the ten largest. The chain carries TRBV7-6 and TRBJ2-1; 8 bases line up with TRBD2. The sequence was collected from a man between 65 and 80 years old with acute or convalescent COVID-19. The sample comprised peripheral blood. This chain's CDR3 is CASSLGSGGLNEQFF. The CDR3 nucleotides read TGTGCCAGCAGCTTAGGAAGCGGGGGCCTAAATGAGCAGTTCTTC.